This T cell receptor (beta chain) originates from a study of spatial heterogeneity in lung cancer. Background on the study: Sequence detection consistently recorded a greater number of beta-chain than alpha-chain sequences. A unique TCR and UMI combination showed up more than ten times in raw reads, on average.

All TCR cDNA molecules were individually tagged with a unique molecular identifier. TCRdb reprocessed the 5' RACE reads via MiXCR and lists one record per CDR3 protein. The sample has approximately 13,000 distinct CDR3 sequences, approximately 4.8% seen once. The V end lost 0 bases, the J end lost 2 bases, and 5 bases lay between the germline ends. The germline CDR1 and CDR2 sequences are SGHRS and YFSETQ. This CDR3 is 13 amino acids long. This clonotype was counted many times. The library was prepared for alpha chains; this beta chain is a stray read, so its frequency means little. Time point specified: sample taken at primary tumor resection. Sequencing covered unsorted whole RNA taken from tumor, nontumor lung or frozen PBMC. The donor group consisted of over 55 patients who had untreated, early-stage non-small cell lung cancer.

The receptor was derived from a human donor with early-stage non-small cell lung cancer. The chain joins TRBV5-1 to TRBJ1-2; possible D gene TRBD1, 5 bases. Material: lung tumor tissue, obtained at surgery. As DNA, the CDR3 is TGCGCCAGCAGCTTGGACAGGAACTATGGCTACACCTTC. Its protein product is CASSLDRNYGYTF.